The 5 T cell receptor beta chains below come from one sample, sequenced in a study of cytomegalovirus exposure and HLA in healthy donors. The primer mix had 60 Vbeta and 13 Jbeta primers. Sequencing was performed with immunoSEQ multiplex PCR; in TCRdb, only in-frame clones are kept and a portion is missing. The sample includes over 110,000 clones, over 60% of them seen just once. The sample taken for sequencing was PBMCs. Receptor source: a male donor in good health and CMV-seropositive.

This chain connects TRBV18 to TRBJ2-1, with TRBD2 matching over 11 bases. J gave up 3 bases and V 0 bases, and 4 bases lay outside the gene matches. CDR3 length: 17 residues. CDR1 is KGHSH and CDR2 is LQKENI in the germline V gene. The CDR3 bases are TGTGCCAGCTCACCACCTAGCGGGGGGGATATCTACAATGAGCAGTTCTTC. Protein: CASSPPSGGDIYNEQFF.

J is TRBJ2-5 and V is TRBV19; TRBD2 agrees at 10 bases. Germline V CDR1 and CDR2: LNHDA, SQIVND (reference sequence). The CDR3 extends over 15 amino acids. Unmatched junction bases numbered 6, after V lost 6 bases and J lost 2 bases. The CDR3 sequence: CASSLAGDTQETQYF. CDR3 in DNA: TGTGCCAGTAGCCTAGCGGGAGATACGCAAGAGACCCAGTACTTC.

This chain links TRBV5-1 with TRBJ2-7; 8 positions agree with TRBD1. The CDR3 runs to 17 residues. The V segment lost 3 bases and the J segment 1 base; nucleotides outside the gene matches: 12. Germline V lookup: CDR1 SGHRS, CDR2 YFSETQ. CDR3 protein: CASSSVKGTGESYEQYF. CDR3 in DNA: TGCGCCAGCAGCTCCGTTAAAGGGACAGGAGAATCCTACGAGCAGTACTTC.

This chain connects TRBV27 to TRBJ1-6; TRBD1 matches 7 bases. This CDR3 has 18 residues. J gave up 1 base and V 6 bases, and 12 bases lay outside the gene matches. Germline loops: CDR1 MNHEY, CDR2 SMNVEV (reference sequence). CDR3: CASSKGGLSMSYNSPLHF. In nucleotides, the CDR3 is TGTGCCAGCAGCAAAGGGGGCCTCTCCATGTCCTATAATTCACCCCTCCACTTT.

For this clone: No conserved phenylalanine or tryptophan is present at the end of the CDR3, so a read error is the likely explanation. The chain employs TRBV9 and TRBJ1-1, with 7 bases fitting TRBD1. CDR3 length: 15 residues. Germline V CDR1 and CDR2: SGDLS, YYNGEE. The J segment lost 3 bases and the V segment lost 4 bases, leaving 9 bases of the junction unmatched. The chain's CDR3 is CASSPRQGLDTEAFL. The CDR3 nucleotides are TGTGCCAGCAGCCCCCGACAGGGACTGGACACTGAAGCTTTCCTT.